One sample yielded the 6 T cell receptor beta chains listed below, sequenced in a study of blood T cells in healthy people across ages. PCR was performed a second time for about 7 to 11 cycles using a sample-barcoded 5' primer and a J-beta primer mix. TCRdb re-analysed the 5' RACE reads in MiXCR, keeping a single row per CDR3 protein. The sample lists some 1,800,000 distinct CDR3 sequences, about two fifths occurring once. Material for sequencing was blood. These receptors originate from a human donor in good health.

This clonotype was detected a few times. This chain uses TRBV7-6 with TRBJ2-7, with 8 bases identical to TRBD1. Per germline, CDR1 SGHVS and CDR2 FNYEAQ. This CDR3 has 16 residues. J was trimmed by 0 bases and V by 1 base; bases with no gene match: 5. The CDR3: CASSLEPGTGSYEQYF. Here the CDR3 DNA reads TGTGCCAGCAGCTTAGAGCCCGGGACAGGCTCCTACGAGCAGTACTTC.

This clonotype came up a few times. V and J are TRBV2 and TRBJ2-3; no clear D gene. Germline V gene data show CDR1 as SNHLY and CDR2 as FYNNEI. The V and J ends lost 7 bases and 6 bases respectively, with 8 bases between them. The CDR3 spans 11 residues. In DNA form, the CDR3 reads TGTGCCAGCACCCCGGACGATACGCAGTATTTT. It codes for CASTPDDTQYF. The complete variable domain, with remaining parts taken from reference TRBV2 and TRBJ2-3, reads EPEVTQTPSHQVTQMGQEVILRCVPISNHLYFYWYRQILGQKVEFLVSFYNNEISEKSEIFDDQFSVERPDGSNFTLKIRSTKLEDSAMYFCASTPDDTQYFGPGTRLTVL.

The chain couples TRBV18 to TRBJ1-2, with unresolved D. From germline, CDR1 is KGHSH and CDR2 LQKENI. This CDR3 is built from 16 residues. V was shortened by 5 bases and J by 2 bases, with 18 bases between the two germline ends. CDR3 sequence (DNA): TGTGCCAGCTCATCACTCCCTTTCGAAGGGAACTATGGCTACACCTTC. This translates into CASSSLPFEGNYGYTF.

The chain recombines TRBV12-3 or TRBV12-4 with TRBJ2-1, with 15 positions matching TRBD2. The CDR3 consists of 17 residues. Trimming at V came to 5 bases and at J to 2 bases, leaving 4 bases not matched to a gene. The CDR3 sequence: CASSRTSGGVTYNEQFF. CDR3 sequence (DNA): TGTGCCAGCAGTCGGACTAGCGGGGGGGTGACCTACAATGAGCAGTTCTTC.

The DNA of the CDR3 is TGTGCCAGCAGTGTAGGCACTAGCGGCCCTTATGAGCAGTTCTTC. Protein product: CASSVGTSGPYEQFF. The chain links TRBV2 to TRBJ2-1; 8 bases line up with TRBD2. The germline V gene has CDR1 SNHLY and CDR2 FYNNEI. Trimming at V came to 4 bases and at J to 8 bases, leaving 10 bases not matched to a gene. This CDR3 is 15 amino acids long. Combining the CDR3 with reference TRBV2 and TRBJ2-1 gives the whole variable domain EPEVTQTPSHQVTQMGQEVILRCVPISNHLYFYWYRQILGQKVEFLVSFYNNEISEKSEIFDDQFSVERPDGSNFTLKIRSTKLEDSAMYFCASSVGTSGPYEQFFGPGTRLTVL.

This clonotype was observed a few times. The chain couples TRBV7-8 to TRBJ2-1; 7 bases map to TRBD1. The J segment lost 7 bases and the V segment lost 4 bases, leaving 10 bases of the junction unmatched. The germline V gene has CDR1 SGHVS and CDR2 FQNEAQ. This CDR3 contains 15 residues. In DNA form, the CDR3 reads TGTGCCAGCAGCTCGACCTACCACAGGGGAAATGAGCAGTTCTTC. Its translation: CASSSTYHRGNEQFF.